This TCR beta chain originates from a study of CD8+ T cells in alopecia areata. The overall study: Tofacitinib administration persisted for 6 to 18 months, succeeded by 6 months off drug.

Treatment: oral pan-JAK inhibitor, 5-10 mg twice daily. Reverse transcription of extracted RNA yielded cDNA, which provided the sequencing template. Sequencing used immunoSEQ multiplex PCR; TCRdb keeps in-frame clones, though not all of them. Of roughly 200,000 clones in the sample, 53% are singletons; the top ten hold approximately 10%. Germline V gives CDR1 SQVTM, CDR2 ANQGSEA. Deletions cut 4 bases from V and 2 bases from J, with 8 bases between. The CDR3 extends over 12 amino acids. General study points: Only a single nonresponder existed, so baseline CD8+ expansion links stay unclear.

This clone turned up a few times. Its antigen remains unknown. This rearrangement joins TRBV29-1 to TRBJ2-5; D gene ambiguous. The receptor was isolated from a human donor with alopecia areata. Sequenced here: CD8+ T cells sorted from blood, sampled at week 24, from a patient treated with tofacitinib. The CDR3 region is CSVVLRQETQYF. CDR3 nucleotides: TGCAGCGTTGTGTTGCGGCAAGAGACCCAGTACTTC.